These 31 T cell receptor beta chains were sequenced from one sample in a study of tumor-infiltrating lymphocytes in primary liver carcinoma. From approximately 530 ng of total RNA, TCR beta-specific cDNA was reverse-transcribed using a constant-region primer. Libraries covering TCR beta were generated through three nested multiplex PCR rounds (using a slightly modified ARM-PCR). TRBV1-TRBV30 forward and Cbeta reverse primers drove the first two approximately 10-cycle rounds. TCRdb recomputed calls from the multiplex PCR reads with MiXCR, one row per CDR3 protein. The sample contains about 78,000 distinct CDR3 sequences, nearly 70% of which appear only once. The approximately 17-34 mg bulk tissue piece was not sorted before simultaneous RNA and DNA extraction. Sequenced material: liver tumor tissue from sampling region 4. The subset is: tumor region T4, right-lateral pole. Source of these receptors: a man in his forties with primary liver carcinoma and hepatitis B virus infection.

In regard to this clonotype: A much larger clone differs from this one at a single base, so this may be a read error. This chain links TRBV30 with TRBJ2-1; 7 positions agree with TRBD2. This CDR3 region has 20 residues. Germline lookup yields CDR1 GTSNPN and CDR2 SVGIG (reference sequence). The CDR3 protein is CARSDPKGGSPIGSYNEQFF. CDR3 sequence (DNA): TGTGCCAGGAGTGACCCAAAGGGCGGGAGCCCGATCGGGTCCTACAATGAGCAGTTCTTC.

This clonotype has only one observation. A much larger clone lies one base from this, so it may be a read error. V usage is TRBV19 and J usage is TRBJ2-1; the match to TRBD2 covers 9 bases. There are 15 residues in the CDR3. Trimming cost V 7 bases and J 6 bases; bases outside gene matches: 10. From germline, CDR1 is LNHDA and CDR2 SQIVND (reference sequence). CDR3 nucleotide sequence: TGTGCCAGTAAACAACGAAGCGGGAGGACCAATGAGCAGTTCTTC. Its protein product is CASKQRSGRTNEQFF.

Notes on this clonotype: A read error may account for a junction end that differs from germline. The gene calls are TRBV11-3 and TRBJ2-3, with D possibly TRBD2 on 5 matching bases. CDR3 length: 13 amino acids. CDR1 is SGHNT and CDR2 is YENEEA in the germline V gene. CDR3 bases: TGCGCTAGCAGCTGGGGTGAGACAGATACGCAGTATTTT. This gives the protein CASSWGETDTQYF.

As to this clonotype: The junction does not match germline at one end; this may be a read error. CDR3: CAWSATGTGSTIYF. The CDR3 DNA is TGTGCCTGGAGTGCGACAGGGACTGGAAGCACCATATATTTT. The V gene is TRBV30, the J gene TRBJ1-3, with 7 nucleotides matching TRBD1. The CDR3 is 14 amino acids. In germline, CDR1 is GTSNPN, CDR2 SVGIG (reference sequence).

By sample share, this clonotype is medium-sized. J is TRBJ2-7 and V is TRBV6-1, with D hard to call. This CDR3 comprises 13 residues. Trimming took 4 bases from V and 6 from J, leaving 13 bases between them. The germline gives CDR1 MNHNS, CDR2 SASEGT. CDR3 protein: CASSVGPSGEQYF. Written as DNA, the CDR3 is TGTGCCAGCAGTGTAGGGCCCTCAGGCGAGCAGTACTTC.

As regards this clonotype: One end of the junction varies from germline; a read error may be responsible. The chain links TRBV11-2 to TRBJ2-1; weak D call: TRBD2 (5 bases). This CDR3 has 14 amino acids. Per the germline V gene, CDR1 is SGHAT and CDR2 is FQNNGV. The CDR3 DNA is TGTACCAGCAGCTTAGCTGCGGGTTACAATGAGCAGTTCTTC. It translates to CTSSLAAGYNEQFF.

Remarks on this clonotype: Germline is not matched at one junction end, which may reflect a read error. This rearrangement joins TRBV12-3 or TRBV12-4 to TRBJ2-5; TRBD2 matches 8 bases. The CDR3 has 14 residues. CDR3 nucleotide sequence: TGTGCCAGCGGTAGTAGCGGGGCCCAAGAGGCCCAGTACTTC. This codes for CASGSSGAQEAQYF.

As for this clonotype: A much larger clone is a single base away; this may be a read error. The chain carries TRBV30 and TRBJ1-3, with D hard to call. Germline V lookup: CDR1 GTSNPN, CDR2 SVGIG (reference sequence). V was trimmed by 5 bases and J by 2 bases, leaving 4 bases between them. The CDR3 covers 11 residues. CDR3 coding DNA: TGTGCCTGGGCGACTGGAAACACCATATATTTT. This translates into CAWATGNTIYF.

Of note for this clonotype: The junction differs from germline at one of its ends, possibly a read error. The rearrangement uses TRBV7-3 and TRBJ2-1, with TRBD1 matching 7 bases. Germline loops: CDR1 SGHTA, CDR2 FQGTGA. The CDR3 has 16 residues. DNA of the CDR3: TGTGCCATCAGCCAGGGGGTCCTGAGCTCCTACAATGAGCAGTTCTTC. Its translation is CAISQGVLSSYNEQFF.

This clonotype was found many times. This sequence joins TRBV5-4 and TRBJ2-1; TRBD2 aligns across 13 bases. The CDR3 contains 17 residues. Germline CDR1 and CDR2: SGHNT and YYREEE (reference sequence). With 1 base clipped from V and 7 bases from J, the junction kept 8 bases outside the gene matches. The CDR3 DNA is TGTGCCAGCAGCTTGCCGCGGACTAGCGGGAGAGGGAATGAGCAGTTCTTC. As protein: CASSLPRTSGRGNEQFF.

In regard to this clonotype: The junction differs from germline at one of its ends, possibly a read error. The genes are TRBV28 and TRBJ2-6; 10 bases align to TRBD1. CDR1 and CDR2 (germline): MDHEN, SYDVKM. CDR3 length equals 15 residues. CDR3: CARRRQGAGANILTF. The CDR3 DNA reads as TGTGCCAGAAGAAGACAGGGGGCTGGGGCCAACATCCTGACTTTC.

V and J are TRBV2 and TRBJ2-1; possible D gene TRBD2, 6 bases. V was clipped by 8 bases and J by 10 bases, with 24 bases between them. The length of the CDR3 is 15 residues. Germline V gene data show CDR1 as SNHLY and CDR2 as FYNNEI. CDR3 DNA: TGTGCCAGCCACAGGACTAACGGAGTGGAATTGGAGCAGTTCTTC. Its protein product is CASHRTNGVELEQFF.

For this clonotype: Sequence at one end of the junction differs from germline and may be a read error. The chain is built from TRBV28 and TRBJ2-7; TRBD2 is a possible D gene (5 bases). CDR1 MDHEN and CDR2 SYDVKM come from the germline V gene. The CDR3 runs 15 residues. CDR3 sequence: CTSSLEGSGSYEQYF. The CDR3 DNA is TGTACCAGCAGTTTAGAGGGTTCGGGATCCTACGAGCAGTACTTC.

This clonotype has a single count. At one end, the junction sequence differs from germline, possibly due to a read error. The rearrangement links TRBV10-3 to TRBJ1-5; D unresolved. This CDR3 is built from 12 residues. Germline V lookup: CDR1 ENHRY, CDR2 SYGVKD. The CDR3: CPISEGSLPQHF. DNA of the CDR3: TGTCCCATCAGTGAAGGCAGTCTGCCCCAGCATTTT.

This chain links TRBV11-1 with TRBJ2-7; possibly TRBD1 or TRBD2 for D (6 bases each). Germline-derived CDR1 and CDR2 are SGHAT and FQDESV (reference sequence). The CDR3 has 15 amino acids. Trimming removed 4 bases at V and 2 bases at J, with 15 bases between. The CDR3 protein is CASSSTDGGAYEQYF. CDR3 coding DNA: TGTGCCAGCAGCTCCACGGACGGGGGCGCCTACGAGCAGTACTTC.

About this clonotype: A read error may produce the germline difference seen at one junction end. V is TRBV11-2 and J is TRBJ2-1; D may be TRBD1 (6 bases). The CDR3 loop spans 13 amino acids. The germline gives CDR1 SGHAT, CDR2 FQNNGV. The CDR3 nucleotides read TGTGCCAGCAGCTTAAATGATGCCTATGGACAGTTCTTT. Residues: CASSLNDAYGQFF. Combining the CDR3 with reference TRBV11-2 and TRBJ2-1 gives the whole variable domain EAGVAQSPRYKIIEKRQSVAFWCNPISGHATLYWYQQILGQGPKLLIQFQNNGVVDDSQLPKDRFSAERLKGVDSTLKIQPAKLEDSAVYLCASSLNDAYGQFFGPGTRLTVL.

A word on this clonotype: It is likely a read error, because the conserved phenylalanine at the end of the CDR3 is missing. The V call is TRBV5-4, the J call TRBJ2-5; the D is unclear. Germline loops: CDR1 SGHNT, CDR2 YYREEE (reference sequence). This CDR3 spans 14 amino acids. CDR3 sequence: CASSSTVPQETQYL. As DNA, the CDR3 is TGTGCCAGTAGCTCTACAGTCCCCCAAGAGACCCAGTACTTA.

In the case of this clonotype: The junction departs from germline at one end; a sequencing error may be responsible. J is TRBJ2-3 and V is TRBV4-1, with 13 bases that match TRBD2. The germline CDR1 and CDR2 sequences are MGHRA and YSYEKL. This CDR3 has 19 residues. CDR3 sequence (DNA): TGCGCCAGCAGTCAAGGGGTTAGGACTAGCGGGAGTGGCACAGATACGCAGTATTTT. It translates to CASSQGVRTSGSGTDTQYF.

As concerns this clonotype: One end of the junction varies from germline; a read error may be responsible. This chain joins TRBV2 and TRBJ2-7; D might be TRBD2 (8 bases). CDR1 and CDR2 from the germline V gene are SNHLY and FYNNEI. The CDR3 runs 14 residues. The CDR3 DNA sequence: TGTACCAGCGGGAGACAGGGTTCTCTCTACGAGCAGTACTTC. This encodes CTSGRQGSLYEQYF.

This chain connects TRBV11-2 to TRBJ2-3; 9 bases align to TRBD2. V trimming: 6 bases; J trimming: 2 bases; junction bases outside the gene matches: 9. Per germline, CDR1 SGHAT and CDR2 FQNNGV. CDR3 length equals 16 residues. The CDR3 is CASSSPTSGNTDTQYF. CDR3 bases: TGTGCCAGCAGTTCCCCGACTAGCGGCAACACAGATACGCAGTATTTT.

This clonotype was seen at least ten times. J is TRBJ2-3 and V is TRBV6-1, with TRBD2 matching 7 bases. Germline CDR1 is MNHNS and CDR2 is SASEGT. The CDR3 loop spans 16 amino acids. J gave up 2 bases and V 6 bases, and 11 bases lay outside the gene matches. CDR3 residues: CASRGVGLGFTDTQYF. CDR3 in DNA: TGTGCCAGCAGAGGTGTCGGACTAGGTTTCACAGATACGCAGTATTTT.

Worth noting for this clonotype: Without the conserved terminal phenylalanine or tryptophan, this CDR3 likely stems from a read error. Written as DNA, the CDR3 is TGTGCCAGCGGGTTGACGGTTAGGGGTGAAAAGCTGTTTATT. The encoded protein is CASGLTVRGEKLFI. V usage is TRBV12-3 or TRBV12-4 and J usage is TRBJ1-4; tentatively, D is TRBD1 (5 bases). The CDR3 spans 14 residues.

About this clonotype itself: The conserved closing phenylalanine or tryptophan is absent in this CDR3, likely reflecting a read error. This chain uses TRBV11-2 with TRBJ2-4; a weak D match, TRBD1 (5 bases). V was trimmed by 9 bases and J by 9 bases, leaving 15 bases between them. CDR3 length equals 12 residues. Germline V gives CDR1 SGHAT, CDR2 FQNNGV. The CDR3 protein is CASSIDRGIQYL. DNA for the CDR3: TGTGCCAGTAGCATCGATAGGGGCATTCAGTACCTC.

A word on this clonotype: The junction departs from the called germline gene at one end, perhaps through a read error. The chain uses TRBV28 and TRBJ1-5, with D hard to call. Germline V CDR1 and CDR2: MDHEN, SYDVKM. There are 13 residues in the CDR3. The CDR3 coding sequence is TGTGTCAGCAGTTTAGTCCATGATCAGCCTCAGCATTTT. This codes for CVSSLVHDQPQHF.

Note on this clonotype: A clone one base away is much larger, so this may be a read error. The chain recombines TRBV5-4 with TRBJ2-3; unclear D gene. In germline, CDR1 is SGHNT, CDR2 YYREEE (reference sequence). The CDR3 is 14 residues long. CDR3 region: CASSTYSSTDAQYF. The CDR3 DNA reads as TGTGCCAGCAGCACCTATTCCAGCACAGATGCGCAGTATTTT.

This clonotype was observed a few times. A clone one base away is much larger, so this may be a read error. Here the CDR3 DNA reads TGTGTCAGCAGTTTACAAGAAGATACGCAGTATTTT. Protein product: CVSSLQEDTQYF. The gene calls are TRBV28 and TRBJ2-3; D gene unclear. Germline CDR1 is MDHEN and CDR2 is SYDVKM. The CDR3 has 12 amino acids.

This clonotype appeared many times. This sequence joins TRBV30 and TRBJ2-1; 9 bases are shared with TRBD1. Germline loops: CDR1 GTSNPN, CDR2 SVGIG (reference sequence). V shed 8 bases and J 3 bases; nucleotides not matched to a gene: 2. The CDR3 runs to 12 residues. CDR3 in DNA: TGTGCCCAGGACAGGGGCTACAATGAGCAGTTCTTC. It encodes CAQDRGYNEQFF. Together with reference TRBV30 and TRBJ2-1, the CDR3 gives the full variable domain: SQTIHQWPATLVQPVGSPLSLECTVEGTSNPNLYWYRQAAGRGLQLLFYSVGIGQISSEVPQNLSASRPQDRQFILSSKKLLLSDSGFYLCAQDRGYNEQFFGPGTRLTVL.

In regard to this clonotype: A read error may produce the germline difference seen at one junction end. This sequence joins TRBV28 and TRBJ1-1; D is unclear. The CDR3 runs to 14 residues. Per the germline V gene, CDR1 is MDHEN and CDR2 is SYDVKM. The CDR3 region has the DNA TGTGCCCGCAGCCACCATCCTATGAACACTGAAGCTTTCTTT. Its protein product is CARSHHPMNTEAFF. Filled out from reference TRBV28 and TRBJ1-1, the complete variable domain reads DVKVTQSSRYLVKRTGEKVFLECVQDMDHENMFWYRQDPGLGLRLIYFSYDVKMKEKGDIPEGYSVSREKKERFSLILESASTNQTSMYLCARSHHPMNTEAFFGQGTRLTVV.

This clonotype is medium-sized (0.01 to 0.1%) in the sample. V is TRBV11-2 and J is TRBJ2-1; possible D gene TRBD2, 6 bases. Trimming left V 5 bases short and J 1 base short, with 18 bases between. The CDR3 spans 17 residues. In germline, CDR1 is SGHAT, CDR2 FQNNGV. This chain's CDR3 is CASSPRVGGLSYNEQFF. The CDR3 bases are TGTGCCAGCAGCCCAAGGGTGGGGGGACTTTCCTACAATGAGCAGTTCTTC.

As concerns this clonotype: With a much larger clone just one base away, this may be a read error. This chain links TRBV12-3 or TRBV12-4 with TRBJ1-4; D is perhaps TRBD1 (5 bases). The CDR3 is made up of 14 amino acids. The CDR3 loop reads CASSFNRPGEKLSF. As DNA, the CDR3 is TGTGCCAGCAGTTTCAATCGTCCGGGGGAAAAACTGTCTTTT.

This clonotype was seen at least ten times. V gene TRBV28 combines with J gene TRBJ2-7; D remains unclear. The CDR3 has 12 residues. Deletions cut 2 bases from V and 2 bases from J, with 4 bases between. Germline V lookup: CDR1 MDHEN, CDR2 SYDVKM. The CDR3 DNA reads TGTGCCAGCAGTTTAGTCCCCTACGAGCAGTACTTC. Translated, it gives CASSLVPYEQYF.